The 21 T cell receptor beta chains given below trace back to one sample, sequenced in a study of T-cell memory formation after mild COVID-19. TCRdb used MiXCR to reprocess the 5' RACE reads, holding one entry per CDR3 protein. The sample has about 320,000 distinct CDR3 sequences, 13% to 15% seen once. Input material: PBMCs or a T cell subset sorted from them (not recorded which). These receptor sequences come from a man aged 18 to 29 who had mild COVID-19 (a few samples of this study predate the infection). Cell type and time point are not known.

This clonotype was recorded a few times. The chain employs TRBV6-2 or TRBV6-3 and TRBJ1-5; D remains unclear. V was trimmed by 6 bases and J by 4 bases, leaving 10 bases between them. The CDR3 has 13 amino acids. CDR1 is MNHEY and CDR2 is SVGEGT in the germline V gene. The DNA of the CDR3 is TGTGCCAGCAGGGCGCCCCCTAATCAGCCCCAGCATTTT. It translates to CASRAPPNQPQHF.

This clonotype was counted only a few times. This sequence joins TRBV6-2 or TRBV6-3 and TRBJ1-4; D perhaps matches TRBD1 (5 bases). Germline V gene sequence: CDR1 MNHEY, CDR2 SVGEGT. V gave up 4 bases and J gave up 8 bases, with 20 bases separating them. The CDR3 spans 16 residues. CDR3 loop: CASSSRTPKGFEKLFF. Written as DNA, the CDR3 is TGTGCCAGCAGTTCCAGGACACCAAAAGGATTCGAAAAACTGTTTTTT.

This chain links TRBV5-6 with TRBJ2-7; 12 nucleotides match TRBD2. The ends lost 4 bases at V and 1 base at J; junction bases unmatched: 9. The CDR3 extends over 17 amino acids. CDR1 and CDR2 (germline): SGHDT, YYEEEE. CDR3 coding DNA: TGTGCCAGCAGCCTTGGACTAGCGGGGCCCCCTTCCTACGAGCAGTACTTC. Translating gives CASSLGLAGPPSYEQYF.

This rearrangement joins TRBV21-1 to TRBJ1-4. TRBV21-1 is listed as a pseudogene. CDR3 length equals 17 residues. The chain's CDR3 is CASSGWLGRATNEKLFF. CDR3 nucleotide sequence: TGTGCCAGCTCGGGGTGGCTGGGCAGAGCAACTAATGAAAAACTGTTTTTT.

Many counts were recorded for this clonotype. The J gene is TRBJ2-7, the V gene TRBV4-1; 7 bases line up with TRBD1. The germline V gene has CDR1 MGHRA and CDR2 YSYEKL. The CDR3 contains 14 residues. J was trimmed by 3 bases and V by 1 base; bases with no gene match: 3. CDR3 protein: CASSQGGTVYEQYF. The CDR3 DNA is TGCGCCAGCAGCCAAGGGGGGACAGTCTACGAGCAGTACTTC.

At least ten counts were recorded for this clonotype. The chain has TRBV6-5 and TRBJ1-1, with D maybe TRBD1 (6 bases). The CDR3 spans 14 residues. The germline gives CDR1 MNHEY, CDR2 SVGAGI. V was shortened by 0 bases and J by 8 bases, with 13 bases between the two germline ends. CDR3 amino acids: CASSYSRGAGEAFF. Written as DNA, the CDR3 is TGTGCCAGCAGTTACTCCCGGGGGGCTGGGGAAGCTTTCTTT.

This clonotype has at least ten counts. The chain has TRBV4-3 and TRBJ2-7; a possible D gene is TRBD2 (5 bases). Germline V lookup: CDR1 LGHNA, CDR2 YSLEER. Trimming left V 4 bases short and J 8 bases short, with 21 bases between. The length of the CDR3 is 15 residues. This CDR3 reads CASSLVGLSRGKQYF. The CDR3 DNA reads as TGCGCCAGCAGCCTCGTCGGACTCTCCCGGGGAAAGCAGTACTTC.

A few counts support this clonotype. The CDR3 bases are TGCAGTTCGAAACAGGGAAGTGACACTGAAGCTTTCTTT. Amino acids: CSSKQGSDTEAFF. This sequence joins TRBV20-1 and TRBJ1-1; tentatively, D is TRBD1 (6 bases). Trimming pared 8 bases from V and 3 bases from J, leaving 16 bases between. This CDR3 is built from 13 residues. In germline, CDR1 is DFQATT, CDR2 SNEGSKA (reference sequence).

The gene calls are TRBV28 and TRBJ2-3; D ambiguous. V shed 5 bases and J shed 4 bases, with 19 bases lying between them. Germline loops: CDR1 MDHEN, CDR2 SYDVKM. The CDR3 sequence is 16 residues long. The CDR3 DNA sequence: TGTGCCAGCAGTACATCGGACGGCTACAGTCCAGATACGCAGTATTTT. It specifies CASSTSDGYSPDTQYF.

This chain connects TRBV6-5 to TRBJ2-5; 12 bases are a match to TRBD2. The CDR3 totals 15 residues. Trimming at V came to 4 bases and at J to 5 bases, leaving 5 bases not matched to a gene. Per germline, CDR1 MNHEY and CDR2 SVGAGI. The DNA for the CDR3 is TGTGCCAGCAGTTCCCACACTAGCGGGGGGGAGACCCAGTACTTC. Its protein is CASSSHTSGGETQYF.

The genes are TRBV7-9 and TRBJ2-1; 9 bases match TRBD2. This CDR3 has 19 amino acids. Trimming cost V 5 bases and J 0 bases; bases outside gene matches: 14. Germline V gives CDR1 SEHNR, CDR2 FQNEAQ (reference sequence). The DNA of the CDR3 is TGTGCCAGCAGCCCCGGTCCTACTAGCGGGCTCAGCTCCTACAATGAGCAGTTCTTC. Translated, it gives CASSPGPTSGLSSYNEQFF.

The sample holds a few counts of this clonotype. The V call is TRBV6-2 or TRBV6-3, the J call TRBJ2-4; D is perhaps TRBD2 (5 bases). Per the germline V gene, CDR1 is MNHEY and CDR2 is SVGEGT. The CDR3 has 16 residues. Between the trimmed V and J ends, which lost 7 bases and 5 bases, there was a span of 21 bases. The CDR3 DNA reads as TGTGCCAGCACCCAGCAAGCCGGTGGGAGCCAAAACATTCAGTACTTC. This gives the protein CASTQQAGGSQNIQYF.

The chain joins TRBV20-1 to TRBJ1-1; no clear D gene. Germline values: CDR1 DFQATT, CDR2 SNEGSKA (reference sequence). Trimming stripped 1 base from V and 1 base from J, with 7 bases between. This CDR3 region has 13 residues. CDR3 amino acids: CSARGLGNTEAFF. The CDR3 nucleotides are TGCAGTGCTAGAGGCCTGGGGAACACTGAAGCTTTCTTT.

The chain is built from TRBV20-1 and TRBJ1-2; D is possibly TRBD1 (6 bases). Germline values: CDR1 DFQATT, CDR2 SNEGSKA (reference sequence). This CDR3 comprises 16 residues. CDR3 coding DNA: TGCAGACCCTATGGGGGCAGGGGAATTGAGGGCGGCGGCTACACCTTC. It translates to CRPYGGRGIEGGGYTF.

This clonotype appeared once. The gene calls are TRBV7-6 and TRBJ2-7, with 11 bases that match TRBD1. The CDR3 has 15 residues. Unmatched junction bases numbered 8, after V lost 4 bases and J lost 6 bases. CDR1 and CDR2 from the germline V gene are SGHVS and FNYEAQ. The CDR3 sequence is CASSYSGTGGFEQYF. CDR3 nucleotide sequence: TGTGCCAGCAGCTACTCGGGGACAGGGGGGTTCGAGCAGTACTTC.

This clonotype was counted many times. The rearrangement joins TRBV5-1 to TRBJ2-3; no clear D. This CDR3 is 12 amino acids long. The germline V and J ends were trimmed by 4 bases and 5 bases, with 8 bases remaining between them. Per germline, CDR1 SGHRS and CDR2 YFSETQ. CDR3 amino acids: CASSLPQDTQYF. The CDR3 DNA is TGCGCCAGCAGCCTACCCCAAGATACGCAGTATTTT. The variable domain in full, with the rest retrieved from reference TRBV5-1 and TRBJ2-3, is KAGVTQTPRYLIKTRGQQVTLSCSPISGHRSVSWYQQTPGQGLQFLFEYFSETQRNKGNFPGRFSGRQFSNSRSEMNVSTLELGDSALYLCASSLPQDTQYFGPGTRLTVL.

This clonotype has only a few counts. The chain employs TRBV30 and TRBJ2-3, with 8 bases aligning to TRBD1. The germline V gene has CDR1 GTSNPN and CDR2 SVGIG (reference sequence). The CDR3 extends over 15 amino acids. The junction had 9 bases not matched to a gene; V was cut back by 2 bases and J by 5 bases. CDR3 sequence reads: CAWSRGRGPQDTQYF. In nucleotides, the CDR3 is TGTGCCTGGAGTCGAGGCAGGGGGCCGCAAGATACGCAGTATTTT. Drawing the rest from reference TRBV30 and TRBJ2-3, the complete variable domain is SQTIHQWPATLVQPVGSPLSLECTVEGTSNPNLYWYRQAAGRGLQLLFYSVGIGQISSEVPQNLSASRPQDRQFILSSKKLLLSDSGFYLCAWSRGRGPQDTQYFGPGTRLTVL.

This chain uses TRBV4-1 with TRBJ2-7; 8 bases line up with TRBD1. The ends lost 4 bases at V and 5 bases at J; junction bases unmatched: 13. Germline loops: CDR1 MGHRA, CDR2 YSYEKL. The CDR3 has 16 amino acids. CDR3 nucleotides: TGCGCCAGCAGCCCCCCTCCATCGACAGGGGTGAACGAGCAGTACTTC. Translated, it gives CASSPPPSTGVNEQYF.

This chain links TRBV6-2 or TRBV6-3 with TRBJ2-1; 9 nucleotides match TRBD2. With 7 bases clipped from V and 4 bases from J, the junction kept 5 bases outside the gene matches. CDR3 size: 14 residues. Germline values: CDR1 MNHEY, CDR2 SVGEGT. CDR3 loop: CASIAAGGYNEQFF. The CDR3 DNA sequence: TGTGCCAGCATTGCAGCGGGGGGTTACAATGAGCAGTTCTTC.

This clonotype turned up a few times. V and J are TRBV15 and TRBJ1-2; D is perhaps TRBD1 (6 bases). Trimming pared 2 bases from V and 3 bases from J, leaving 13 bases between. The germline gives CDR1 LNHNV, CDR2 YYDKDF (reference sequence). The CDR3 has 15 amino acids. The DNA of the CDR3 is TGTGCCACCAGCAGAAACCGAGGGGGGTACTATGGCTACACCTTC. Residues: CATSRNRGGYYGYTF.

This clonotype showed up just a few times. CDR3 nucleotide sequence: TGCGCCAGCAGCCAAGAGGGGACAGGGGATTGGATCGGGGAGCTGTTTTTT. It translates to CASSQEGTGDWIGELFF. The chain combines TRBV4-3 with TRBJ2-2; TRBD1 matches 10 bases. This CDR3 is 17 amino acids long. Germline V gene sequence: CDR1 LGHNA, CDR2 YSLEER. The V gene end was trimmed by 0 bases and the J gene end by 7 bases; junction bases not matched to a gene: 8.